These 22 T cell receptor beta chains were all obtained from the same sample, sequenced in a study of lymphopenia after photon versus proton radiotherapy. Assay used: immunoSEQ multiplex PCR; TCRdb lists only in-frame clones, some missing. The sample consists of 25,000 to 35,000 clones, 85% to 90% of them appearing once. Material: peripheral blood, obtained from a patient treated with proton-based radiotherapy. The receptors come from a woman between 55 and 75 years old with cholangiocarcinoma. Some clones in this sample may be carry-over from other donors' samples.

Written as DNA, the CDR3 is TGTGCCAGCAGTTACGGACTCATCGGGACAGATACGCAGTATTTT. Protein product: CASSYGLIGTDTQYF. V usage is TRBV5-5 and J usage is TRBJ2-3; possibly TRBD2 for D (5 bases). Per germline, CDR1 SGHKS and CDR2 YYEKEE (reference sequence). V lost 5 bases and J 3 bases, leaving 16 bases between the germline ends. The CDR3 is 15 amino acids.

This chain links TRBV4-1 with TRBJ2-7; perhaps TRBD2 as D (5 bases). CDR1 MGHRA and CDR2 YSYEKL come from the germline V gene. V lost 0 bases and J 2 bases, leaving 14 bases between the germline ends. CDR3 length: 16 residues. The CDR3 sequence: CASSQDLAVLAYEQYF. DNA of the CDR3: TGCGCCAGCAGCCAAGATCTCGCGGTACTAGCCTACGAGCAGTACTTC.

This clone has only a few counts. J is TRBJ1-4 and V is TRBV5-1, with D perhaps matching TRBD1 (5 bases). CDR1 and CDR2 (germline): SGHRS, YFSETQ. With 4 bases removed from V and 5 bases from J, the gap between germline ends came to 12 bases. The CDR3 has 14 amino acids. In DNA form, the CDR3 reads TGCGCCAGCAGCCCGGGGGAATTGAATGAAAAACTGTTTTTT. This gives the protein CASSPGELNEKLFF.

The rearrangement links TRBV7-8 to TRBJ2-1; 9 nucleotides agree with TRBD2. V lost 7 bases and J lost 4; bases outside the gene matches: 11. The CDR3 totals 16 residues. CDR1 is SGHVS and CDR2 is FQNEAQ in the germline V gene. The CDR3 nucleotides read TGTGCCAGCACCCACCTGGTAGCGGGGGAGTACAATGAGCAGTTCTTC. As protein: CASTHLVAGEYNEQFF.

CDR3 DNA: TGTGCCAGCAGCTTAGGCCGGGTCGGGCGGACAGCCTACAATGAGCAGTTCTTC. This codes for CASSLGRVGRTAYNEQFF. The genes are TRBV7-2 and TRBJ2-1, with D possibly matching TRBD1 (6 bases). Trimming shortened V by 1 base and J by 2 bases, and 18 bases separated the two germline ends. CDR3 length: 18 amino acids. Germline V gives CDR1 SGHTA, CDR2 FQGNSA.

The rearrangement joins TRBV10-1 to TRBJ2-2; D is perhaps TRBD1 or TRBD2 (5 bases each). The germline V gene encodes CDR1 WNHNN and CDR2 SYGVQD (reference sequence). The CDR3 has 14 amino acids. The ends were cut back, 6 bases at V and 2 bases at J, with 10 bases in the middle. The chain's CDR3 is CASSWDPNTGELFF. DNA for the CDR3: TGCGCCAGCAGCTGGGACCCCAACACCGGGGAGCTGTTTTTT.

Only a few counts were recorded for this clone. J is TRBJ1-2 and V is TRBV5-1; 7 positions match TRBD1. V shed 4 bases and J 4 bases; nucleotides not matched to a gene: 16. Germline-derived CDR1 and CDR2 are SGHRS and YFSETQ. CDR3 length: 17 residues. The DNA for the CDR3 is TGCGCCAGCAGCCCCCTGTATAGGGGGCGCAGGTCCTATGGCTACACCTTC. Residues: CASSPLYRGRRSYGYTF.

The chain has TRBV19 and TRBJ1-2; D is perhaps TRBD1 (6 bases). This CDR3 region has 15 residues. CDR1 is LNHDA and CDR2 is SQIVND in the germline V gene (reference sequence). V was clipped by 4 bases and J by 1 base, with 13 bases between them. The CDR3 region has the DNA TGTGCCAGTAGTACCCTATTCAGGGGTAACTATGGCTACACCTTC. Translated: CASSTLFRGNYGYTF. Filled out from reference TRBV19 and TRBJ1-2, the complete variable domain reads DGGITQSPKYLFRKEGQNVTLSCEQNLNHDAMYWYRQDPGQGLRLIYYSQIVNDFQKGDIAEGYSVSREKKESFPLTVTSAQKNPTAFYLCASSTLFRGNYGYTFGSGTRLTVV.

The V and J genes are TRBV25-1 and TRBJ2-5; 7 bases map to TRBD2. The germline V gene has CDR1 MGHDK and CDR2 SYGVNS. After removal of 5 bases from V and 2 bases from J, the junction contained 8 bases not matched to a gene. The CDR3 spans 15 residues. CDR3 sequence: CASSPLTSAQETQYF. The CDR3 coding sequence is TGTGCCAGCAGTCCGCTAACTAGCGCACAAGAGACCCAGTACTTC.

J is TRBJ2-7 and V is TRBV11-2; D gene unclear. V was cut by 0 bases and J by 0 bases, with 6 bases left in between. CDR3 length equals 14 residues. In germline, CDR1 is SGHAT, CDR2 FQNNGV. CDR3 region: CASSLDHGSYEQYF. The CDR3, as DNA: TGTGCCAGCAGCTTAGATCATGGCTCCTACGAGCAGTACTTC.

The V and J genes are TRBV7-3 and TRBJ1-4; no clear D. The CDR3 loop spans 16 amino acids. Looked up from germline, CDR1 is SGHTA and CDR2 is FQGTGA. The V end lost 1 base, the J end lost 6 bases, and 15 bases lay between the germline ends. CDR3 region: CASSLRATRGDEKLFF. CDR3 bases: TGTGCCAGCAGCTTAAGGGCCACAAGAGGAGATGAAAAACTGTTTTTT.

This clone was picked up a small number of times. The V and J genes are TRBV27 and TRBJ2-7; D is perhaps TRBD1 (5 bases). V lost 5 bases, J lost 3 bases, and 14 bases lay in between. From germline, CDR1 is MNHEY and CDR2 SMNVEV (reference sequence). This CDR3 contains 14 residues. CDR3 sequence reads: CASSSPSRDYEQYF. The CDR3, as DNA: TGTGCCAGCAGTAGCCCCAGCAGGGACTACGAGCAGTACTTC.

This clone occurred once. The chain links TRBV7-9 to TRBJ2-6; D unresolved. Germline V lookup: CDR1 SEHNR, CDR2 FQNEAQ (reference sequence). Trimming took off 1 base at V and 0 bases at J, with 16 bases between the two ends. This CDR3 contains 19 residues. The CDR3 nucleotides read TGTGCCAGCAGCTTAGGGGCCCCCTACGGGCCCTCTGGGGCCAACGTCCTGACTTTC. Its translation: CASSLGAPYGPSGANVLTF.

This clone was found once. V is TRBV18 and J is TRBJ2-1, with 13 positions matching TRBD2. CDR1 and CDR2 from the germline V gene are KGHSH and LQKENI. The CDR3 loop spans 14 amino acids. V trimming: 6 bases; J trimming: 8 bases; junction bases outside the gene matches: 4. The CDR3 region is CASSGLAGFDEQFF. CDR3 DNA sequence: TGTGCCAGCTCGGGACTAGCGGGATTCGATGAGCAGTTCTTC.

The chain couples TRBV2 to TRBJ2-1, with no clear D. V shed 1 base and J shed 0 bases, with 4 bases lying between them. The germline V gene has CDR1 SNHLY and CDR2 FYNNEI. The length of the CDR3 is 14 residues. The chain's CDR3 is CASSEESSYNEQFF. DNA of the CDR3: TGTGCCAGCAGTGAAGAGAGCTCCTACAATGAGCAGTTCTTC.

V is TRBV18 and J is TRBJ2-7; TRBD1 agrees at 7 bases. CDR1 and CDR2 (germline): KGHSH, LQKENI. The CDR3 totals 16 residues. V lost 2 bases and J lost 3; bases outside the gene matches: 10. CDR3 DNA sequence: TGTGCCAGCTCACCAACGACACCGGGACAGAACTACGAGCAGTACTTC. Translated: CASSPTTPGQNYEQYF.

This clone has only one observation. The CDR3 DNA follows: TGTGCCAGCGGTGACGGGACATACTACGAGCAGTACTTC. It codes for CASGDGTYYEQYF. J is TRBJ2-7 and V is TRBV14; possibly TRBD1 for D (6 bases). Trimming shortened V by 8 bases and J by 3 bases, and 14 bases separated the two germline ends. Germline V gene data show CDR1 as SGHDN and CDR2 as FVKESK. CDR3 length: 13 residues.

The CDR3 DNA follows: TGTGCCAGCAGCTTCTTCCGGAACACCCAAGAGACCCAGTACTTC. Translated, it gives CASSFFRNTQETQYF. This chain uses TRBV7-2 with TRBJ2-5; D gene uncertain. CDR3 length: 15 residues. CDR1 is SGHTA and CDR2 is FQGNSA in the germline V gene. V was trimmed by 3 bases and J by 1 base, leaving 12 bases between them.

The chain combines TRBV5-1 with TRBJ2-1; 9 bases are shared with TRBD2. The V gene's germline CDR1 is SGHRS and CDR2 YFSETQ. This CDR3 has 15 amino acids. V shed 3 bases, J shed 5 bases, and the junction held 6 bases outside the gene matches. The CDR3 DNA reads as TGCGCCAGCAGCTCATCGACTAGCGGAGACAATGAGCAGTTCTTC. Translating gives CASSSSTSGDNEQFF.

This clone appeared once. The chain has TRBV6-5 and TRBJ2-2, with 9 bases fitting TRBD2. The CDR3 consists of 15 residues. V was clipped by 4 bases and J by 8 bases; unmatched bases: 8. Germline CDR1 is MNHEY and CDR2 is SVGAGI. The CDR3 region is CASSSTSGLLGELFF. DNA for the CDR3: TGTGCCAGCAGTTCGACTAGCGGACTACTTGGGGAGCTGTTTTTT.

Regarding this clone: A much larger clone is a single base away; this may be a read error. The chain employs TRBV9 and TRBJ2-3; unclear D gene. CDR1 is SGDLS and CDR2 is YYNGEE in the germline V gene. The CDR3 runs 10 residues. V lost 3 bases, J lost 6 bases, and 2 bases lay in between. The CDR3 DNA follows: TGTGCCAGCAGCGAGGATACGCAGTATTTT. As protein: CASSEDTQYF.

The chain combines TRBV27 with TRBJ1-2; D is perhaps TRBD1 (6 bases). Trimming stripped 2 bases from V and 1 base from J, with 20 bases between. The CDR3 runs to 18 residues. The germline gives CDR1 MNHEY, CDR2 SMNVEV (reference sequence). The CDR3 DNA follows: TGTGCCAGCAGTTTAAGGACAGAGGGTCCTAGGGGTAACTATGGCTACACCTTC. Translation: CASSLRTEGPRGNYGYTF.